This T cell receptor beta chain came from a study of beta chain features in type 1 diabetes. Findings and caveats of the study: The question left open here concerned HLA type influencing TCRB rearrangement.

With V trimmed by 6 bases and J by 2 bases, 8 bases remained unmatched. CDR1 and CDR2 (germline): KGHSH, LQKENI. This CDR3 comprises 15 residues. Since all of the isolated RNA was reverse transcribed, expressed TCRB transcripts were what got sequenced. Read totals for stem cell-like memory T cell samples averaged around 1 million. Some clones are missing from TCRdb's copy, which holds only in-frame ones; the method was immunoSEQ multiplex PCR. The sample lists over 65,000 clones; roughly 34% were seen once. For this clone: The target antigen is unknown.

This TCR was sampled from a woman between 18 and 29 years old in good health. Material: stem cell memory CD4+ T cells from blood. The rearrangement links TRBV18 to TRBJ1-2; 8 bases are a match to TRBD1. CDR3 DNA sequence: TGTGCCAGCTCCCCAGGACAGGGACCAAACTATGGCTACACCTTC. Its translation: CASSPGQGPNYGYTF.